Shown below are 26 T cell receptor beta chains from a single sample sequenced in a study of PD-1 blockade in classical Hodgkin lymphoma. Time point reported: cycle 4 day 1 (C4D1), after 6 weeks of nivolumab. Brentuximab vedotin exposure varied, and every patient relapsed after autologous stem cell transplantation. TCRdb keeps only in-frame clones here, not all; method: immunoSEQ multiplex PCR. This table holds 26,000 or so clones, over 60% found once. This specimen was peripheral blood mononuclear cells (PBMCs), taken before the fourth cycle of nivolumab. Every receptor here comes from a human donor with classical Hodgkin lymphoma.

The rearrangement links TRBV29-1 to TRBJ1-4; D unresolved. CDR3 length: 12 amino acids. Germline lookup yields CDR1 SQVTM and CDR2 ANQGSEA. CDR3 sequence: CSTLGINEKLFF. The CDR3 region has the DNA TGCAGTACGTTGGGGATTAATGAAAAACTGTTTTTT.

V gene TRBV6-6 combines with J gene TRBJ2-7, with 12 positions matching TRBD1. V was clipped by 2 bases and J by 2 bases; unmatched bases: 1. The CDR3 totals 15 residues. CDR1 and CDR2 from the germline V gene are MNHNY and SVGAGI (reference sequence). CDR3 bases: TGTGCCAGCAGTTACGGGACAGGGGGCCCCTACGAGCAGTACTTC. Translated: CASSYGTGGPYEQYF.

This chain connects TRBV9 to TRBJ2-2, with D perhaps TRBD2 (7 bases). Trimming removed 4 bases at V and 8 bases at J, with 21 bases between. CDR3 length: 16 amino acids. CDR1 is SGDLS, CDR2 YYNGEE, per germline. CDR3 protein: CASSPGRGAPAGELFF. Written as DNA, the CDR3 is TGTGCCAGCAGCCCGGGGAGGGGGGCGCCGGCTGGGGAGCTGTTTTTT. The variable domain in full, completed from reference TRBV9 and TRBJ2-2, reads DSGVTQTPKHLITATGQRVTLRCSPRSGDLSVYWYQQSLDQGLQFLIQYYNGEERAKGNILERFSAQQFPDLHSELNLSSLELGDSALYFCASSPGRGAPAGELFFGEGSRLTVL.

This clone is medium-sized (0.01 to 0.1%) within its sample. The chain uses TRBV18 and TRBJ2-1, with 7 bases fitting TRBD1. Trimming cost V 3 bases and J 4 bases; bases outside gene matches: 3. Germline-derived CDR1 and CDR2 are KGHSH and LQKENI. CDR3 length: 14 residues. CDR3 DNA: TGTGCCAGCTCACCGACAGGGTTTTACAATGAGCAGTTCTTC. This gives the protein CASSPTGFYNEQFF.

The chain uses TRBV6-1 and TRBJ2-1; 13 bases line up with TRBD2. CDR3 length: 15 amino acids. Germline V gene sequence: CDR1 MNHNS, CDR2 SASEGT. The junction had 6 bases not matched to a gene; V was cut back by 5 bases and J by 8 bases. The CDR3 sequence is CASSPPGLAGYEQFF. The DNA for the CDR3 is TGTGCCAGCAGTCCCCCGGGACTAGCGGGATATGAGCAGTTCTTC.

This chain connects TRBV4-1 to TRBJ2-1, with 8 bases fitting TRBD2. CDR1 and CDR2 from the germline V gene are MGHRA and YSYEKL. Germline trimming cut 0 bases from V and 5 bases from J; bases unmatched to any gene: 3. The CDR3 spans 15 residues. CDR3 in amino acids: CASSQDDSGNNEQFF. In nucleotides, the CDR3 is TGCGCCAGCAGCCAAGATGATAGCGGGAACAATGAGCAGTTCTTC.

This chain links TRBV7-2 with TRBJ1-3, with D possibly matching TRBD1 (5 bases). Germline V gene sequence: CDR1 SGHTA, CDR2 FQGNSA. V gave up 0 bases and J gave up 3 bases, with 12 bases separating them. The CDR3 is 16 residues long. The CDR3 is CASSLARGLYGNTIYF. The CDR3 DNA follows: TGTGCCAGCAGCTTAGCACGGGGACTGTATGGAAACACCATATATTTT.

This rearrangement joins TRBV7-9 to TRBJ2-3, with 7 bases identical to TRBD1. This CDR3 is built from 16 residues. The V segment lost 5 bases and the J segment 6 bases; nucleotides outside the gene matches: 14. Germline V gives CDR1 SEHNR, CDR2 FQNEAQ (reference sequence). DNA of the CDR3: TGTGCCAGCAGCCCTATCGAAACAGGGGAAGGCGATACGCAGTATTTT. It translates to CASSPIETGEGDTQYF.

This clone was seen a single time. V gene TRBV11-2 combines with J gene TRBJ2-2; possible D gene TRBD1, 7 bases. Trimming left V 6 bases short and J 4 bases short, with 15 bases between. Germline V gene lookup returns CDR1 SGHAT and CDR2 FQNNGV. The CDR3 is 15 residues long. In DNA form, the CDR3 reads TGTGCCAGCAGAGACCGACAGGGAGGCACCGGGGAGCTGTTTTTT. It is translated as CASRDRQGGTGELFF.

The chain joins TRBV4-1 to TRBJ2-5; D is ambiguous. The CDR3 extends over 16 amino acids. V lost 0 bases and J lost 4, with 15 bases in between. CDR1 MGHRA and CDR2 YSYEKL come from the germline V gene. The CDR3 region has the DNA TGCGCCAGCAGCCAAGACCCCCTGGAAAGGCGAGAGACCCAGTACTTC. Translating it yields CASSQDPLERRETQYF.

V and J are TRBV10-2 and TRBJ2-7, with 7 bases that match TRBD1. From germline, CDR1 is WSHSY and CDR2 SAAADI. V lost 3 bases and J lost 0; bases outside the gene matches: 5. The CDR3 is 15 amino acids. CDR3 DNA: TGCGCCAGCAGTGACCGGGACAGAAACTCCTACGAGCAGTACTTC. Translation gives CASSDRDRNSYEQYF.

To note about this clone: The sample has other DNA sequences that encode this CDR3 too. The chain recombines TRBV28 with TRBJ2-7, with D perhaps given as TRBD1 or TRBD2 (6 bases each). Germline CDR1 is MDHEN and CDR2 is SYDVKM. This CDR3 is 12 amino acids long. Deletions cut 6 bases from V and 2 bases from J, with 8 bases between. The CDR3 DNA reads TGTGCCAGCAGAAGGGGGGCCTACGAGCAGTACTTC. It specifies CASRRGAYEQYF. Full variable domain (missing parts from reference TRBV28 and TRBJ2-7): DVKVTQSSRYLVKRTGEKVFLECVQDMDHENMFWYRQDPGLGLRLIYFSYDVKMKEKGDIPEGYSVSREKKERFSLILESASTNQTSMYLCASRRGAYEQYFGPGTRLTVT.

The V and J genes are TRBV28 and TRBJ2-7; either TRBD1 or TRBD2 may supply D (5 bases each). The germline V gene has CDR1 MDHEN and CDR2 SYDVKM. The CDR3 spans 14 residues. The V end lost 2 bases, the J end lost 0 bases, and 8 bases lay between the germline ends. Here the CDR3 reads CASSLGAGSYEQYF. The CDR3 DNA reads TGTGCCAGCAGTTTAGGGGCGGGCTCCTACGAGCAGTACTTC.

The chain uses TRBV7-8 and TRBJ2-7, with 9 bases aligning to TRBD1. V dropped 5 bases and J dropped 6; count of bases not matched to a gene: 8. Germline values: CDR1 SGHVS, CDR2 FQNEAQ. The CDR3 is 14 amino acids. In nucleotides, the CDR3 is TGTGCCAGCAGCGGCTCCGGGACAGGGTTCGAGCAGTACTTC. Translated, it gives CASSGSGTGFEQYF.

This clone was counted a few times. V and J are TRBV13 and TRBJ2-3; D might be TRBD2 (6 bases). V dropped 5 bases and J dropped 2 bases, with 11 bases sitting between them. Germline CDR1 PRHDT, CDR2 FYEKMQ (reference sequence). The CDR3 has 14 residues. The CDR3 nucleotides read TGTGCCAGCAGCATGCGGGAATCCACAGATACGCAGTATTTT. Its translation is CASSMRESTDTQYF.

This clone was detected a few times. The chain joins TRBV28 to TRBJ1-5, with D unresolved. The CDR3 extends over 13 amino acids. Trimming stripped 7 bases from V and 7 bases from J, with 14 bases between. CDR1 MDHEN and CDR2 SYDVKM come from the germline V gene. CDR3 DNA: TGTGCCAGCATCTCCAGCAGGCGGCAGCCCCAGCATTTT. It yields the protein CASISSRRQPQHF.

The chain is built from TRBV19 and TRBJ2-3, with 13 bases fitting TRBD2. Germline V gene sequence: CDR1 LNHDA, CDR2 SQIVND (reference sequence). J lost 4 bases, V lost 3 bases, and 7 bases had no gene match. The CDR3 is made up of 17 amino acids. The chain's CDR3 is CASSIRTSGRLADTQYF. The CDR3 DNA is TGTGCCAGTAGTATTAGGACTAGCGGGAGACTAGCAGATACGCAGTATTTT.

The V and J genes are TRBV30 and TRBJ2-3, with D unresolved. Germline V gene sequence: CDR1 GTSNPN, CDR2 SVGIG (reference sequence). Trimming shortened V by 2 bases and J by 6 bases, and 9 bases separated the two germline ends. The CDR3 covers 12 residues. The CDR3 reads CAWSKGDDTQYF. The CDR3 DNA reads as TGTGCCTGGAGTAAAGGAGACGATACGCAGTATTTT.

The rearrangement joins TRBV2 to TRBJ1-1, with TRBD1 matching over 8 bases. Losses at the gene ends were 6 bases for V and 1 base for J; bases not matched to a gene: 7. Germline assignment: CDR1 SNHLY and CDR2 FYNNEI. This CDR3 is 15 amino acids long. The CDR3 DNA reads as TGTGCCAGCAGACCGGACAGGGTTGGGAACACTGAAGCTTTCTTT. Amino acids: CASRPDRVGNTEAFF.

The chain couples TRBV6-6 to TRBJ2-1; D is ambiguous. V was cut by 2 bases and J by 2 bases, with 4 bases left in between. The CDR3 is 13 residues long. Germline assignment: CDR1 MNHNY and CDR2 SVGAGI (reference sequence). CDR3 protein: CASSYGPYNEQFF. CDR3 coding DNA: TGTGCCAGCAGTTACGGACCCTACAATGAGCAGTTCTTC.

The chain couples TRBV11-2 to TRBJ2-3; the D is unclear. Germline CDR1 is SGHAT and CDR2 is FQNNGV. The CDR3 has 14 amino acids. V lost 7 bases and J 2 bases, leaving 13 bases between the germline ends. The CDR3 spells CASKLTFNTDTQYF. The CDR3 bases are TGTGCCAGCAAGTTAACTTTCAACACAGATACGCAGTATTTT.

The rearrangement links TRBV11-1 to TRBJ1-6; no firm D call. Germline V gene lookup returns CDR1 SGHAT and CDR2 FQDESV (reference sequence). Between the trimmed V and J ends, which lost 3 bases and 0 bases, there was a span of 15 bases. This CDR3 is 18 amino acids long. CDR3 region: CASSLSTSGSSYNSPLHF. Here the CDR3 DNA reads TGTGCCAGCAGCTTGTCAACGTCAGGATCCTCCTATAATTCACCCCTCCACTTT. Full variable domain (missing parts from reference TRBV11-1 and TRBJ1-6): EAEVAQSPRYKITEKSQAVAFWCDPISGHATLYWYRQILGQGPELLVQFQDESVVDDSQLPKDRFSAERLKGVDSTLKIQPAELGDSAMYLCASSLSTSGSSYNSPLHFGNGTRLTVT.

The chain carries TRBV6-6 and TRBJ2-7; D is uncertain. V was clipped by 4 bases and J by 4 bases, with 5 bases between them. This CDR3 region has 11 residues. In germline, CDR1 is MNHNY, CDR2 SVGAGI (reference sequence). CDR3 amino acids: CASSSTYEQYF. The CDR3, as DNA: TGTGCCAGCAGTTCCACTTACGAGCAGTACTTC.

The chain combines TRBV7-9 with TRBJ2-4, with 7 bases lining up with TRBD1. The germline V gene has CDR1 SEHNR and CDR2 FQNEAQ (reference sequence). The trim removed 7 bases at V and 5 bases at J, leaving 5 bases unmatched. The CDR3 runs to 13 residues. CDR3 in amino acids: CASILTGENIQYF. CDR3 nucleotides: TGTGCCAGCATCCTCACAGGGGAAAACATTCAGTACTTC.

The rearrangement joins TRBV18 to TRBJ1-1, with 8 positions matching TRBD1. V gave up 3 bases and J gave up 5 bases; unmatched junction bases: 8. This CDR3 has 15 residues. Per the germline V gene, CDR1 is KGHSH and CDR2 is LQKENI. Written as DNA, the CDR3 is TGTGCCAGCTCACCCTCGGACAGGGTTACGACTGAAGCTTTCTTT. Translating it yields CASSPSDRVTTEAFF.

The J gene is TRBJ1-1, the V gene TRBV9, with D perhaps TRBD1 (5 bases). Per germline, CDR1 SGDLS and CDR2 YYNGEE. This CDR3 has 16 residues. Trimming pared 4 bases from V and 4 bases from J, leaving 20 bases between. The CDR3 DNA reads TGTGCCAGCAGCCTCCTGGGGTCGGGGGTATTCACTGAAGCTTTCTTT. As protein: CASSLLGSGVFTEAFF.